The 25 T cell receptor beta chains given below trace back to one sample, sequenced in a study of CD8 T cells in Susac syndrome (dated by TCRdb to the late 2010s). Library prep was done by the immunoSEQ multiplex PCR assay. RNA was extracted using the RNeasy kit, and about 0.45 to 1 ug of the RNA was reverse transcribed with random hexamers. TCRdb trimmed public reads at Q25 via fastp, called clones via MiXCR and kept in-frame beta chains. Here each entry gathers all rows of one CDR3 protein and keeps the most common genes and DNA. The sample table shows about 250,000 distinct CDR3 sequences, and around 93% are seen once. The top ten clones comprise 0.065% to 0.08% of the sample. Sequencing input: CD4+ T cells from PBMCs. Receptor source: a human donor with multiple sclerosis.

This chain links TRBV30 with TRBJ2-1, with D unresolved. CDR1 GTSNPN and CDR2 SVGIG come from the germline V gene (reference sequence). This CDR3 is built from 15 residues. The V end lost 1 base, the J end lost 2 bases, and 12 bases lay between the germline ends. CDR3 amino acids: CAWSGGVNPYNEQFF. CDR3 sequence (DNA): TGTGCCTGGAGTGGTGGGGTGAACCCCTACAATGAGCAGTTCTTC.

The chain links TRBV6-1 to TRBJ2-7, with a possible D match to TRBD1 (6 bases). Trimming removed 0 bases from V and 4 bases from J, with 7 bases in between. The CDR3 sequence is 13 residues long. Looked up from germline, CDR1 is MNHNS and CDR2 is SASEGT. The CDR3, as DNA: TGTGCCAGCAGTGAAGCCAGGGGATACGAGCAGTACGTC. Translation: CASSEARGYEQYV.

J is TRBJ2-4 and V is TRBV29-1; 9 nucleotides agree with TRBD1. Looked up from germline, CDR1 is SQVTM and CDR2 is ANQGSEA. This CDR3 is 14 amino acids long. V lost 8 bases and J lost 1; bases outside the gene matches: 6. This CDR3 is CSIRTGEAKNIQYF. Here the CDR3 DNA reads TGCAGCATAAGGACAGGGGAGGCCAAAAACATTCAGTACTTC.

The rearrangement links TRBV12-3 or TRBV12-4 to TRBJ1-5; D not resolved. Trimming removed 1 base from V and 6 bases from J, with 10 bases in between. This CDR3 has 14 residues. The chain's CDR3 is CASSLDSVSQPQHF. In nucleotides, the CDR3 is TGTGCCAGCAGTTTAGACAGCGTCAGTCAGCCCCAGCATTTT.

The CDR3 sequence: CAWGRDGYGYTF. CDR3 nucleotides: TGTGCCTGGGGAAGGGACGGCTATGGCTACACCTTC. The chain carries TRBV30 and TRBJ1-2, with a tentative D call TRBD1 (5 bases). Germline V gene sequence: CDR1 GTSNPN, CDR2 SVGIG (reference sequence). The CDR3 has 12 residues. Trimming took 5 bases from V and 4 from J, leaving 11 bases between them.

The chain is built from TRBV29-1 and TRBJ1-2, with 7 bases lining up with TRBD1. Per germline, CDR1 SQVTM and CDR2 ANQGSEA. V lost 2 bases and J lost 4; bases outside the gene matches: 7. There are 14 residues in the CDR3. The CDR3, as DNA: TGCAGCGTTGAAAGACAGGGATACCTCTATGGCTACACCTTC. Translated: CSVERQGYLYGYTF.

This chain links TRBV3-1 with TRBJ1-4; 7 positions agree with TRBD1. The J segment lost 4 bases and the V segment lost 5 bases, leaving 4 bases of the junction unmatched. This CDR3 has 14 residues. The germline CDR1 and CDR2 sequences are LGHDT and YNNKEL (reference sequence). The CDR3: CASSEGALNEKLFF. The CDR3 DNA follows: TGTGCCAGCAGCGAGGGGGCCCTTAATGAAAAACTGTTTTTT.

V is TRBV18 and J is TRBJ2-5; D may be TRBD1 (6 bases). The germline V gene has CDR1 KGHSH and CDR2 LQKENI. The V gene lost 0 bases and the J gene lost 5 bases, with 10 bases spanning the gap. The CDR3 is made up of 14 amino acids. The CDR3 sequence: CASSPPEGDETQYF. Written as DNA, the CDR3 is TGTGCCAGCTCACCACCCGAGGGGGACGAGACCCAGTACTTC.

The V call is TRBV6-6, the J call TRBJ1-6; 7 positions agree with TRBD1. The CDR3 runs 13 residues. Germline lookup yields CDR1 MNHNY and CDR2 SVGAGI (reference sequence). Germline trimming cut 4 bases from V and 12 bases from J; bases unmatched to any gene: 6. The CDR3: CASSSLRGEPLHF. As DNA, the CDR3 is TGTGCCAGCAGTTCACTCAGGGGGGAACCCCTCCACTTT.

This CDR3 is CAISESIKTAGSYNEQFF. CDR3 DNA sequence: TGTGCCATCAGTGAGTCGATCAAGACGGCCGGCTCCTACAATGAGCAGTTCTTC. The chain recombines TRBV10-3 with TRBJ2-1; D gene ambiguous. V was trimmed by 0 bases and J by 0 bases, leaving 15 bases between them. The CDR3 is 18 residues long. Germline V gives CDR1 ENHRY, CDR2 SYGVKD.

Only a few counts were recorded for this clonotype. The CDR3, as DNA: TGTGCCACCAAGAACGCTTGGCCCTACGAGCAGTACGTC. Protein product: CATKNAWPYEQYV. This chain connects TRBV24-1 to TRBJ2-7, with unresolved D. V lost 8 bases and J 2 bases, leaving 12 bases between the germline ends. Per germline, CDR1 KGHDR and CDR2 SFDVKD. The CDR3 sequence is 13 residues long.

This clonotype was seen only once. This sequence joins TRBV18 and TRBJ2-7; D remains ambiguous. The V end lost 4 bases, the J end lost 2 bases, and 6 bases lay between the germline ends. The CDR3 is 12 residues long. Germline CDR1 and CDR2: KGHSH and LQKENI. The CDR3 DNA follows: TGTGCCAGCTCACTTACCCCCTACGAGCAGTACGTC. This sequence encodes CASSLTPYEQYV.

The CDR3 DNA reads as TGTGCCAGCAGCCAAGGGCAGGGGGTAGTAGCTTTCTTT. Its translation is CASSQGQGVVAFF. The chain uses TRBV3-1 and TRBJ1-1; 7 positions match TRBD1. Germline CDR1 is LGHDT and CDR2 is YNNKEL (reference sequence). The CDR3 extends over 13 amino acids. V trimming: 1 base; J trimming: 10 bases; junction bases outside the gene matches: 6.

The chain joins TRBV28 to TRBJ1-1; D may be TRBD1 (5 bases). CDR3 length equals 15 residues. V lost 7 bases, J lost 0 bases, and 15 bases lay in between. Germline V gives CDR1 MDHEN, CDR2 SYDVKM. CDR3 amino acids: CASTPWAGMNTEAFF. The CDR3 bases are TGTGCCAGCACCCCCTGGGCAGGGATGAACACTGAAGCTTTCTTT.

J is TRBJ2-1 and V is TRBV27, with a weak D call TRBD2 (7 bases). In germline, CDR1 is MNHEY, CDR2 SMNVEV (reference sequence). Trimming took off 2 bases at V and 5 bases at J, with 16 bases between the two ends. The CDR3 extends over 16 amino acids. The CDR3 DNA reads TGTGCCAGCAGTTTACTCTTAGTAGGGGGGGACAATGAGCAGTTCTTC. The encoded protein is CASSLLLVGGDNEQFF.

The rearrangement joins TRBV6-1 to TRBJ2-3; TRBD2 aligns across 9 bases. This CDR3 region has 16 residues. The germline V gene has CDR1 MNHNS and CDR2 SASEGT. Unmatched junction bases numbered 13, after V lost 8 bases and J lost 4 bases. CDR3 coding DNA: TGTGCCAGCCGGGGTAGCGGGGGCCATGACGCAGATACGCAGTATTTT. This sequence encodes CASRGSGGHDADTQYF.

This clonotype was seen once. The rearrangement links TRBV24-1 to TRBJ2-1; D remains unclear. Germline CDR1 and CDR2: KGHDR and SFDVKD. V was pared by 3 bases and J by 3 bases, with 14 bases between. The CDR3 totals 16 residues. DNA of the CDR3: TGTGCCACCAGTGATCTCCCCTATAGCCTCTACAATGAGCAGTTCTTC. It specifies CATSDLPYSLYNEQFF.

The chain carries TRBV12-3 or TRBV12-4 and TRBJ2-4; 15 bases fit TRBD2. The CDR3 runs 16 residues. The V segment lost 8 bases and the J segment 3 bases; nucleotides outside the gene matches: 5. CDR3 amino acids: CASGLAGGPVKNIQYF. CDR3 DNA sequence: TGTGCCAGCGGACTAGCGGGGGGGCCTGTCAAAAACATTCAGTACTTC.

This CDR3 reads CASSYSASTNEKLFF. DNA of the CDR3: TGTGCCAGCAGTTACTCGGCTTCAACTAATGAAAAACTGTTTTTT. The chain recombines TRBV6-5 with TRBJ1-4, with unresolved D. Germline CDR1 and CDR2: MNHEY and SVGAGI. The CDR3 covers 15 residues. V was clipped by 0 bases and J by 0 bases, with 5 bases between them.

J is TRBJ2-4 and V is TRBV6-5; the match to TRBD2 covers 8 bases. Losses at the gene ends were 0 bases for V and 0 bases for J; bases not matched to a gene: 7. Germline V gives CDR1 MNHEY, CDR2 SVGAGI. The CDR3 spans 18 residues. CDR3 DNA: TGTGCCAGCAGTTACTCGCCGGCTAGCGGGCTAGCCAAAAACATTCAGTACTTC. It translates to CASSYSPASGLAKNIQYF.

The V call is TRBV3-1, the J call TRBJ1-1, with no clear D. This CDR3 spans 17 amino acids. The germline V gene has CDR1 LGHDT and CDR2 YNNKEL (reference sequence). The ends were cut back, 5 bases at V and 0 bases at J, with 19 bases in the middle. CDR3 nucleotide sequence: TGTGCCAGCAGCAGATCTGGGAAACAAAGTATGAACACTGAAGCTTTCTTT. Its protein is CASSRSGKQSMNTEAFF.

This clonotype was counted a few times. The CDR3 reads CASSTLDRAADGYTF. Written as DNA, the CDR3 is TGTGCCAGTAGTACATTGGACAGGGCAGCGGATGGCTACACCTTC. This rearrangement joins TRBV19 to TRBJ1-2; 8 positions agree with TRBD1. V lost 4 bases, J lost 6 bases, and 10 bases stayed unmatched. CDR3 length equals 15 residues. Per germline, CDR1 LNHDA and CDR2 SQIVND (reference sequence). The variable domain in full, with the rest retrieved from reference TRBV19 and TRBJ1-2, is DGGITQSPKYLFRKEGQNVTLSCEQNLNHDAMYWYRQDPGQGLRLIYYSQIVNDFQKGDIAEGYSVSREKKESFPLTVTSAQKNPTAFYLCASSTLDRAADGYTFGSGTRLTVV.

The chain links TRBV30 to TRBJ1-1, with D perhaps TRBD1 (5 bases). V was cut by 7 bases and J by 5 bases, with 20 bases left in between. The germline gives CDR1 GTSNPN, CDR2 SVGIG (reference sequence). The CDR3 spans 14 residues. The CDR3 region has the DNA TGTGCCTACCGACAGTTTCCTAAAAGAACTGAAGCTTTCTTT. This encodes CAYRQFPKRTEAFF. The full variable domain, completed using reference TRBV30 and TRBJ1-1, is SQTIHQWPATLVQPVGSPLSLECTVEGTSNPNLYWYRQAAGRGLQLLFYSVGIGQISSEVPQNLSASRPQDRQFILSSKKLLLSDSGFYLCAYRQFPKRTEAFFGQGTRLTVV.

The V gene is TRBV6-5, the J gene TRBJ1-6; D remains ambiguous. Germline CDR1 reads MNHEY; CDR2 reads SVGAGI. V dropped 2 bases and J dropped 6 bases, with 8 bases sitting between them. This CDR3 has 14 residues. This CDR3 reads CASSYLGVNSPLHF. The CDR3 DNA is TGTGCCAGCAGTTACCTCGGGGTTAATTCACCCCTCCACTTT.

The J gene is TRBJ2-1, the V gene TRBV5-4; D is uncertain. The V gene lost 0 bases and the J gene lost 0 bases, with 7 bases spanning the gap. The CDR3 is 15 amino acids. Germline V gene lookup returns CDR1 SGHNT and CDR2 YYREEE (reference sequence). Here the CDR3 reads CASSLAASSYNEQFF. In DNA, the CDR3 is TGTGCCAGCAGCTTGGCGGCTAGCTCCTACAATGAGCAGTTCTTC.